This T cell receptor (beta chain) was identified during a study of T cell responses to AZD1222 COVID-19 vaccine. In germline, CDR1 is LGHDT, CDR2 YNNKEL (reference sequence). V lost 3 bases and J lost 7, with 13 bases in between. The CDR3 loop spans 14 amino acids. TCRdb's copy holds only in-frame clones and misses some; the assay was immunoSEQ multiplex PCR. Of more than 95,000 clones in the sample, about 90% were seen once. The chain joins TRBV3-1 (or the pseudogene TRBV3-2) to TRBJ2-1; possible D gene TRBD2, 5 bases. The sequence was obtained from an adult in good health. The sequences come from peripheral blood, collected on day 0 of AZD1222 vaccination. For the CDR3, the DNA is TGTGCCAGCAGCCAGCCCTCAAGAGGGAATGAGCAGTTCTTC. Translation: CASSQPSRGNEQFF.